Described below is a single T cell receptor beta chain sequence and its context. It has no known antigen specificity. Per-base quality was not reported, and no clone a single base away is much larger than it. RNA was extracted using the RNeasy kit, and roughly 0.5 to 1 microgram was reverse transcribed with random hexamers. The immunoSEQ multiplex PCR assay, which covers 54 Vbeta and 13 Jbeta segments, was used to amplify TCR beta CDR3 regions. PCR amplification bias was corrected by using a synthetic template baseline for primer optimization and computational correction. The paper's processing steps were these. Reads were assigned to V, D and J genes according to IMGT and analyzed in immunoSEQ Analyzer, with only productive sequences retained. Clonality was calculated as one minus the Shannon entropy normalized by log2 of the number of productive unique sequences. For each patient and control, public and private clones were evaluated within the 100 most prevalent clones. A clone was defined as Susac-specific if it was absent from the healthy and MS cohorts, from roughly 990 published viral clones and from other ImmuneACCESS disease sequences. TCRdb handled the public reads itself, with Q25 trimming in fastp and clone calling in MiXCR, and kept productive beta chains. Every entry covers one CDR3 protein and lists the most common genes and DNA from its rows. V and J calls and clone size were set by TCRdb, not the authors. The sample table shows 50,000 to 55,000 distinct CDR3 sequences, and roughly 94% are seen once. Less than 0.8% of the sample goes to the ten largest clones.

The sample is drawn from a study of CD8 T cells in Susac syndrome (dated 2019 in TCRdb). Background on the whole study: Of the Susac syndrome patients who were sequenced, eight or nine were in clinical remission while six had clinically active disease. At blood withdrawal, Susac syndrome patients were therapy-naive, treated with corticosteroids (with IVIg additionally given to some), or treated with IVIg alone. The study used repertoire sequencing to test whether antigen drove CD8+ T cell activation and differentiation in Susac syndrome. The study compared CD8+ T cell repertoire clonality among around 11 healthy donors, some 14 Susac syndrome patients and fewer than 19 multiple sclerosis patients. Results the study describes overall, beyond this receptor: Clonal expansion was observed in Susac syndrome CD8+ repertoires, with the highest expansion in CD8+ TEMRA cells and greater expansion in clinically active than in remitting patients. The number of individuals in the TCR sequencing and HLA analysis was recognized as being relatively small. Fewer than 20 Susac-specific public clones were identified in the total CD8+ repertoire, and several Susac-specific public clones were identified in the CD8+ TEMRA repertoire.

Peripheral blood CD8+ and CD4+ T cells from healthy donors, Susac syndrome patients and multiple sclerosis patients were profiled using high-throughput TCR beta sequencing. Susac syndrome patients met recently defined diagnostic criteria for definite or probable disease. CD8+ TEMRA cells were enriched by FACS, while bulk CD8+ and CD4+ T cells were purified by magnetic negative isolation. Blood was drawn into EDTA tubes, processed within 24 hours, and PBMCs were isolated by density gradient centrifugation. PBMCs intended for TCR sequencing were cryopreserved in liquid nitrogen and thawed later in a water bath at 37 degrees C. The sorted or isolated CD4+, CD8+ and CD8+ TEMRA cells had a purity of 90% or higher. CDR1 is given as SGHTA and CDR2 as FQGNSA, both from the germline V gene. The CDR3 spans 17 residues, from the cysteine through the phenylalanine. Solely the CDR3 DNA is kept, with 51 bases framed from the first base. At the junction V is shortened by 0 bases and J by 4 bases; bases outside the gene matches: 7.

Sequenced: CD8+ T cells from PBMCs. The rearrangement joined TRBV7-2 to TRBJ2-1; 9 nucleotides in the junction match TRBD2. The TCR sequence derives from a human donor with Susac syndrome. The sequenced DNA is TGTGCCAGCAGCTTAGCTAGCGGGGGAGCTAATTACAATGAGCAGTTCTTC. It encodes CASSLASGGANYNEQFF.